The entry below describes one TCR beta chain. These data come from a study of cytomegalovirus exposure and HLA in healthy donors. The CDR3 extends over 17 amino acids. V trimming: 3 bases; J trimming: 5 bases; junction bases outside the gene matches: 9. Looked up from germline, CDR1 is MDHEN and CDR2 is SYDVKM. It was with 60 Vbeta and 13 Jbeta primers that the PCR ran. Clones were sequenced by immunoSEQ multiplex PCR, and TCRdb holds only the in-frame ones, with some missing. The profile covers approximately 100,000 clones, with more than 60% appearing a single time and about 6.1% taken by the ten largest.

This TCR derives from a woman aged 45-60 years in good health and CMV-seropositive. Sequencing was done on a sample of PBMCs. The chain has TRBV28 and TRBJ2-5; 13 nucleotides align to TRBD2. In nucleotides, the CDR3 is TGTGCCAGCAGTTTTCTGACTAGCGGGGGGTTGCGGGAGACCCAGTACTTC. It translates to CASSFLTSGGLRETQYF.